Sequencing of this T cell receptor (beta chain) was carried out in a study of shared clonotypes between healthy human individuals. Study observations and caveats: Larger richness was generally estimated for naive than memory subsets.

On this clone itself: Its specificity is not known.

Evenly divided among several immunoSEQ plates was the genomic DNA of each subset. Generated by immunoSEQ multiplex PCR, the TCRdb table keeps only in-frame clones and is missing some. Found here are more than 2 million clones, approximately 94% of them singletons; the top ten hold roughly 0.13%. This CDR3 has 11 amino acids. Trimming cost V 5 bases and J 4 bases, with 6 bases left between them. Germline CDR1 SEHNR, CDR2 FQNEAQ (reference sequence). Specimen: naive CD4+ T cells sorted from blood. The subset here: CD45RA+ positively selected. The chain has TRBV7-9 and TRBJ2-7; no clear D gene. The sequence was obtained from a man younger than 30 in good health. Here the CDR3 DNA reads TGTGCCAGCAGCAAGACATACGAGCAGTACTTC. It is translated as CASSKTYEQYF. The whole variable domain, filled in from reference TRBV7-9 and TRBJ2-7, reads DTGVSQNPRHKITKRGQNVTFRCDPISEHNRLYWYRQTLGQGPEFLTYFQNEAQLEKSRLLSDRFSAERPKGSFSTLEIQRTEQGDSAMYLCASSKTYEQYFGPGTRLTVT.